These T cell receptor beta chains were read from a single sample in a study of T cells in Graves' hyperthyroidism and ophthalmopathy. MiXCR, applied by TCRdb to the multiplex PCR reads, yields one record per CDR3 protein. The sample has hundreds of thousands of distinct CDR3 sequences, 15% to 20% seen once. Sequences were obtained from blood. The receptors here all came from a woman in her forties or fifties with Graves' hyperthyroidism that later progressed to Graves' ophthalmopathy. CDR3s include the opening cysteine and the closing phenylalanine or tryptophan. The D gene is left open where the match is weak. The size field is filled for only some rows; it gives once, few, many or a size class.

clone size: .; J gene: TRBJ2-5; D gene: TRBD2; V gene: TRBV4-1; CDR3 protein: CASSQLLGLAGSETQYF; CDR3 DNA: TGCGCCAGCAGCCAACTATTAGGACTAGCGGGGTCAGAGACCCAGTACTTC
clone size: .; J gene: TRBJ2-4; D gene: TRBD1; V gene: TRBV20-1; CDR3 protein: CSARDDRAAKNIQYF; CDR3 DNA: TGCAGTGCTAGAGACGACAGGGCGGCCAAAAACATTCAGTACTTC
clone size: few; J gene: TRBJ2-3; D gene: TRBD1; V gene: TRBV6-5; CDR3 protein: CASSYSKDLRTGCAYF; CDR3 DNA: TGTGCCAGCAGTTACTCGAAGGATTTGCGGACAGGTTGTGCGTATTTT
clone size: .; J gene: TRBJ1-2; D gene: .; V gene: TRBV4-1; CDR3 protein: CASSQERGLLGYTF; CDR3 DNA: TGCGCCAGCAGCCAAGAACGGGGCCTGCTTGGCTACACCTTC
clone size: few; J gene: TRBJ2-2; D gene: TRBD2; V gene: TRBV9; CDR3 protein: CASSVSPGGTGELFF; CDR3 DNA: TGTGCCAGCAGCGTATCGCCGGGGGGGACCGGGGAGCTGTTTTTT
clone size: many; J gene: TRBJ1-4; D gene: .; V gene: TRBV30; CDR3 protein: CAWSKADTTNEKLFF; CDR3 DNA: TGTGCCTGGAGTAAGGCAGACACAACTAATGAAAAACTGTTTTTT
clone size: few; J gene: TRBJ2-7; D gene: TRBD1; V gene: TRBV19; CDR3 protein: CASSPGTGSFEQYF; CDR3 DNA: TGTGCCAGTAGCCCCGGGACAGGGTCCTTCGAGCAGTACTTC
clone size: many; J gene: TRBJ1-4; D gene: TRBD1; V gene: TRBV11-1; CDR3 protein: CASSSRTGVNEKLFF; CDR3 DNA: TGTGCCAGCAGCTCAAGGACAGGCGTAAATGAAAAACTGTTTTTT
clone size: .; J gene: TRBJ1-5; D gene: .; V gene: TRBV7-8; CDR3 protein: CASSFSEGQHYSNQPQHF; CDR3 DNA: TGTGCCAGCAGCTTTTCGGAGGGGCAACACTATAGCAATCAGCCCCAGCATTTT
clone size: many; J gene: TRBJ2-7; D gene: .; V gene: TRBV20-1; CDR3 protein: CSARAIGINTYEQYF; CDR3 DNA: TGCAGTGCTAGAGCGATCGGGATAAACACCTACGAGCAGTACTTC
clone size: many; J gene: TRBJ1-2; D gene: .; V gene: TRBV5-1; CDR3 protein: CASSLGGVHGGYTF; CDR3 DNA: TGCGCCAGCAGCTTGGGCGGGGTACACGGCGGCTACACCTTC
clone size: once; J gene: TRBJ2-2; D gene: TRBD2; V gene: TRBV5-1; CDR3 protein: CASSRWTSGANTGELFF; CDR3 DNA: TGCGCCAGCAGCAGATGGACTAGCGGGGCAAACACCGGGGAGCTGTTTTTT
clone size: once; J gene: TRBJ1-1; D gene: .; V gene: TRBV5-1; CDR3 protein: CASGLVAGENTEAFF; CDR3 DNA: TGCGCCAGCGGCTTGGTTGCAGGGGAGAACACTGAAGCTTTCTTT
clone size: .; J gene: TRBJ2-3; D gene: TRBD1; V gene: TRBV4-1; CDR3 protein: CASSQDRDRVTDTQYF; CDR3 DNA: TGCGCCAGCAGCCAAGATAGGGACAGGGTCACAGATACGCAGTATTTT
clone size: .; J gene: TRBJ1-5; D gene: .; V gene: TRBV20-1; CDR3 protein: CSATVVGVNQPQHF; CDR3 DNA: TGCAGTGCCACCGTGGTAGGGGTGAATCAGCCCCAGCATTTT
clone size: .; J gene: TRBJ2-3; D gene: TRBD2; V gene: TRBV9; CDR3 protein: CASSGLAVTSTDTQYF; CDR3 DNA: TGTGCCAGCAGTGGACTAGCGGTTACTAGCACAGATACGCAGTATTTT
clone size: .; J gene: TRBJ2-3; D gene: TRBD2; V gene: TRBV5-1; CDR3 protein: CASSPTSGFTDTQYF; CDR3 DNA: TGCGCCAGCAGCCCTACTAGCGGATTCACAGATACGCAGTATTTT
clone size: many; J gene: TRBJ2-2; D gene: .; V gene: TRBV20-1; CDR3 protein: CSAREIGVQDLVLQTGELFF; CDR3 DNA: TGCAGTGCTAGAGAGATCGGGGTCCAGGATTTGGTACTACAAACCGGGGAGCTGTTTTTT
clone size: many; J gene: TRBJ1-2; D gene: .; V gene: TRBV20-1; CDR3 protein: CSAREIRDGYGYTF; CDR3 DNA: TGCAGTGCTAGAGAGATCAGGGATGGATATGGCTACACCTTC
clone size: .; J gene: TRBJ2-5; D gene: .; V gene: TRBV5-1; CDR3 protein: CASSLDPGREETQYF; CDR3 DNA: TGCGCCAGCAGCTTGGATCCCGGCAGAGAAGAGACCCAGTACTTC
clone size: few; J gene: TRBJ2-3; D gene: .; V gene: TRBV5-1; CDR3 protein: CASSFRQAMNFEHTDTQYF; CDR3 DNA: TGCGCCAGCAGCTTTCGACAGGCCATGAACTTCGAGCACACAGATACGCAGTATTTT
clone size: few; J gene: TRBJ2-5; D gene: .; V gene: TRBV5-1; CDR3 protein: CVSSLGRVRETQYF; CDR3 DNA: TGCGTCAGCAGCTTGGGTCGGGTCCGGGAGACCCAGTACTTC
clone size: few; J gene: TRBJ2-3; D gene: .; V gene: TRBV7-3; CDR3 protein: CASSLTFDLSTDTQYF; CDR3 DNA: TGTGCCAGCAGCTTAACATTTGACCTTAGCACAGATACGCAGTATTTT
clone size: many; J gene: TRBJ2-5; D gene: TRBD2; V gene: TRBV20-1; CDR3 protein: CSARETSGQETQYF; CDR3 DNA: TGCAGTGCTAGAGAAACTAGCGGCCAAGAGACCCAGTACTTC